This TCR beta chain was recovered during a study of T cell repertoires in cytomegalovirus infection. Background on the study: Public TCR beta signature analysis indicated the presence of both CMV infection and matching HLA type.

Worth noting for this clonotype: Its antigen remains unknown.

This CDR3 has 15 residues. After removal of 5 bases from V and 7 bases from J, the junction contained 8 bases not matched to a gene. Findings and caveats of the study: Dominant in the ex vivo response were TCR beta clonotypes restricted by HLA-C and specific for CMV.

MiXCR was run by TCRdb on the reads, yielding one entry per CDR3 protein. Counted here are fewer than 850,000 distinct CDR3 sequences, approximately 32% occurring once; the ten biggest clones make up about an eighth. The receptor comes from a human donor in good health (CMV status not recorded). Some clones in this sample may be carry-over from other donors' samples. V gene TRBV12-3 or TRBV12-4 combines with J gene TRBJ2-2; TRBD2 agrees at 9 bases. Material: cultured CD8+ T cells from PBMCs, obtained from culture after CMV antigen stimulation. CDR3 region: CASSGGGGAVGELFF. CDR3 nucleotide sequence: TGTGCCAGCAGTGGCGGCGGGGGGGCCGTCGGGGAGCTGTTTTTT.